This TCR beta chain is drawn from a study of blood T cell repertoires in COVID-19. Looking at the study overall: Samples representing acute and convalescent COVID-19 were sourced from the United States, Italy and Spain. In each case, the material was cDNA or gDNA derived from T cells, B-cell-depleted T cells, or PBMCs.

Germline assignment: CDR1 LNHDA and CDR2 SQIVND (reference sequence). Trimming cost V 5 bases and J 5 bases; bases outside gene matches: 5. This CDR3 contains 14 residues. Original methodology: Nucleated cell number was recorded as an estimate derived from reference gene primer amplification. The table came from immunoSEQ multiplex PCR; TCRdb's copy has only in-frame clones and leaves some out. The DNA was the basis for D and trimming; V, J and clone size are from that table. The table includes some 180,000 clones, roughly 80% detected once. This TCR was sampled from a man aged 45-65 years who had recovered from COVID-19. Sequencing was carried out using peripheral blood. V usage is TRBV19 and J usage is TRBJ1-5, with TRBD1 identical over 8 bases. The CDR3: CASSPQGAYQPQHF. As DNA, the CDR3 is TGTGCCAGTAGTCCCCAGGGGGCTTATCAGCCCCAGCATTTT.